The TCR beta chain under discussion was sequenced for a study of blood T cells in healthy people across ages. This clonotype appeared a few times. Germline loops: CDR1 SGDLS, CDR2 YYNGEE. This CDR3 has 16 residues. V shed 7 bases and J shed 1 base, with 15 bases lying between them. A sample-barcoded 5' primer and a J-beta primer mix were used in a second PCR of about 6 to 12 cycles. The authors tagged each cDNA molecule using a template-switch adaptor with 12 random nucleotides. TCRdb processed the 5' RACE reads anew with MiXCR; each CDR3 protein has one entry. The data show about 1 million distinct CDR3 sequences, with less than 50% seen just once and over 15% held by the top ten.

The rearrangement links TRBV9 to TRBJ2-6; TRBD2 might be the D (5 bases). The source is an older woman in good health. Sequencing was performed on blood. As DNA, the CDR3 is TGTGCCAGCGGAGCCTCGAGGAGGTCTGGGGCCAACGTCCTGACTTTC. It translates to CASGASRRSGANVLTF.